This T cell receptor (beta chain) was sequenced during a study of T cells in Graves' hyperthyroidism and ophthalmopathy (dated by TCRdb to between 2018 and 2021). In terms of the full investigation: Peripheral blood samples were taken at initial diagnosis, before any treatment was given. To identify TCR V-J signatures that set the groups apart, the researchers used a discovery cohort of 90 to 100 patients, made up of some 41 with Graves' ophthalmopathy and about 60 with stable Graves' hyperthyroidism. Prospective prediction of ophthalmopathy was tested in an independent validation cohort of 18 to 20 hyperthyroidism patients and around 16 patients who later progressed to ophthalmopathy. For training and testing, the approximately 97 patients in the discovery cohort were randomly divided in a 7:3 ratio. Thyroid tissue and blood T-cell repertoires from six or seven Graves' hyperthyroidism patients were also compared in the study. Once sampling was done, hyperthyroidism patients were given methimazole at a starting dose of 30 mg daily, whereas ophthalmopathy patients were given high-dose intravenous methylprednisolone. According to the paper, TCR Vbeta CDR3 sequencing was carried out on about 140 peripheral blood samples, which came from more than 40 ophthalmopathy, roughly 75 hyperthyroidism and 17 progressor patients. Results and caveats for the whole study, not just this receptor: Most expanded thyroid clonotypes (frequency above 0.001) were also detected in blood, suggesting blood repertoires may reflect thyroid immune responses. During validation, the model predicted progression to ophthalmopathy a median of about 6.5 months ahead of onset, with around 65% sensitivity and roughly 75% specificity. In cross-validation, a model built on a 13 V-J signature told ophthalmopathy apart from stable hyperthyroidism with about 90% sensitivity and about 81% specificity, and in testing the same model reached 80%/75%. No statistical method was used to set the sample size in advance, and investigators knew the group allocation.

TCR beta CDR3 regions were amplified from RNA transcripts. The TCR CDR3 was subjected to a first round of RT-PCR using the HTBI primer set and the Qiagen OneStep RT-PCR kit. Libraries were constructed in a second round of multiplex PCR, after which size selection and purification were performed. Libraries were sequenced paired-end with 100 bp reads on an Illumina HiSeq2000. The study's own analysis went as follows. SOAPnuke was used to process the raw data, with reads discarded if the reads contained adapters or uncalled bases, had a mean Phred below 15, or lacked an exact constant-primer or identifier match. COPE v1.2.5 was used to merge high-quality paired reads, and clonotypes were defined as unique nucleotide sequences. MiTCR v1.1 was used to align the clonotypes against IMGT TRBV, TRBD and TRBJ reference segments. The analysis was restricted to V-J combinations with a frequency above 0.0001, which together covered 99% to 99.2% of the repertoires. A TCS score was defined as the ratio between F50 (clonal expansion) and ExV (chaos), using BLOSUM62-based TCRdist between CDR3 peptides within each V-J. Welch's t-statistics and random forest reduced fewer than 600 V-J features to 10 to 15, which were used in a naive Bayes classifier (R e1071). The public reads were reprocessed in TCRdb via fastp at Q25 and MiXCR, keeping in-frame beta chains. Rows are unified per CDR3 protein, each entry keeping the most common DNA and genes. The V and J calls were determined by TCRdb, not by the authors. The sample records almost 250,000 distinct CDR3 sequences, approximately 25% of which are singletons. The ten largest clones capture 30% to 40% of the sample.

Ophthalmopathy patients had moderately to severely active disease, with a Clinical Activity Score of 3 or more, a NOSPECS grade of 4 or more, and a disease duration of less than 3 months. Patients with uncontrolled infections, other autoimmune diseases, pregnancy or lactation were excluded. Clinical symptoms, serum thyroxine and TRAb, thyroid ultrasound, and orbital computed tomography formed the basis for the diagnoses. PBMCs were isolated from approximately 10 ml of fresh peripheral blood by Ficoll-Paque density gradient centrifugation. Trizol reagent was used to extract total RNA, and RNA quality was then checked on an Agilent 2100 Bioanalyzer. Germline trimming amounts to 3 bases on V and 5 bases on J, with 8 as the count of junction bases outside the gene matches. From its cysteine to its phenylalanine, the CDR3 spans 15 amino acids. Just the 45-base CDR3 DNA is kept, in frame starting at base 1. CDR1 is given as MNHEY and CDR2 as SVGAGI, both from the germline V gene.

Notes on this clonotype: What this receptor recognizes is not known. Within one base of it there is no much larger clone, and no base qualities were kept.

Sequencing was done on a sample of blood. The clonotype was recovered from a woman in her 40s with Graves' ophthalmopathy. The chain is encoded by TRBV6-5 joined to TRBJ2-5, with 8 middle bases fitting TRBD1. The CDR3 has the sequence CASSYSRTGWETQYF. The DNA sequence is as follows: TGTGCCAGCAGTTATTCTCGGACAGGGTGGGAGACCCAGTACTTC.